This entry describes one T cell receptor beta chain. Antigen specificity is unknown. Trimming took 5 bases from V and 4 from J; bases not matched to a gene: 6. CDR3 length equals 15 residues. Per germline, CDR1 LNHDA and CDR2 SQIVND (reference sequence). CMV serostatus was not recorded for this donor. The source of the sample is a study of cytomegalovirus exposure and HLA in healthy donors. Use of 60 Vbeta and 13 Jbeta primers characterized the PCR. Here immunoSEQ multiplex PCR was the method, and the copy in TCRdb shows in-frame clones only, minus some. This table has around 90,000 clones, 81% appearing once. Study observations and caveats: Previously analyzed data showed that most TCR beta V segments were productive at a frequency of about 87% or about 30%. Sequencing likely generated an artifact that appeared as a cluster of highly shared sequence variants.

V is TRBV19 and J is TRBJ2-3, with 10 positions matching TRBD1. This TCR was recovered from a human donor in good health. The sample consisted of PBMCs. In DNA, the CDR3 is TGTGCCAGTAGTTACCCCGGGACAGGGGCAGATACGCAGTATTTT. It translates to CASSYPGTGADTQYF.